One sample yielded the 30 T cell receptor beta chains listed below, sequenced in a study of blood T cell repertoires in COVID-19. Using immunoSEQ multiplex PCR, the repertoire was profiled, and TCRdb retains in-frame clones only, with some absent. This sample carries about 18,000 clones, just over 90% of them seen once, and the ten largest clones take about 16%. Sequenced material: peripheral blood. The receptors derive from a human donor in a cohort sampled during active COVID-19.

The chain carries TRBV14 and TRBJ2-7; TRBD2 matches at 9 bases. CDR3 length: 14 residues. Germline V gene sequence: CDR1 SGHDN, CDR2 FVKESK. The V and J ends lost 6 bases and 2 bases, in that order; junction bases with no gene match: 5. Written as DNA, the CDR3 is TGTGCCAGCAGTCGACTAGCGGATACCTACGAGCAGTACTTC. Its protein is CASSRLADTYEQYF.

The chain combines TRBV15 with TRBJ1-1; tentatively, D is TRBD1 (6 bases). Germline V lookup: CDR1 LNHNV, CDR2 YYDKDF (reference sequence). Trimming cost V 0 bases and J 9 bases, with 14 bases left between them. CDR3 length equals 14 residues. This CDR3 is CATSRDIQGMKAFF. In DNA, the CDR3 is TGTGCCACCAGCAGAGATATTCAGGGGATGAAAGCTTTCTTT.

The chain is built from TRBV19 and TRBJ2-1; 12 positions match TRBD2. CDR1 is LNHDA and CDR2 is SQIVND in the germline V gene (reference sequence). The ends lost 2 bases at V and 4 bases at J; junction bases unmatched: 3. The CDR3 extends over 16 amino acids. Here the CDR3 reads CASSILAGGLYNEQFF. The CDR3 DNA sequence: TGTGCCAGTAGTATACTAGCGGGAGGGTTATACAATGAGCAGTTCTTC.

J is TRBJ2-7 and V is TRBV7-8; maybe TRBD2 (5 bases). CDR3 length: 13 amino acids. The germline V and J ends were trimmed by 0 bases and 6 bases, with 9 bases remaining between them. Per the germline V gene, CDR1 is SGHVS and CDR2 is FQNEAQ. CDR3 loop: CASSLAVGSEQYF. The CDR3 coding sequence is TGTGCCAGCAGCTTAGCGGTAGGGAGCGAGCAGTACTTC.

The chain employs TRBV6-6 and TRBJ1-5; 8 bases are a match to TRBD1. CDR1 is MNHNY and CDR2 is SVGAGI in the germline V gene (reference sequence). The CDR3 is made up of 16 amino acids. Trimming at V came to 4 bases and at J to 4 bases, leaving 9 bases not matched to a gene. CDR3 in amino acids: CASSSVDRGGNQPQHF. In DNA, the CDR3 is TGTGCCAGCAGTTCCGTCGACAGGGGCGGAAATCAGCCCCAGCATTTT.

This clone was recorded once. The rearrangement joins TRBV9 to TRBJ2-7; 7 positions agree with TRBD1. The CDR3 totals 15 residues. The germline V gene encodes CDR1 SGDLS and CDR2 YYNGEE. Trimming at V came to 3 bases and at J to 2 bases, leaving 8 bases not matched to a gene. CDR3 coding DNA: TGTGCCAGCAGCGCTGGGACAGTGACTACCTACGAGCAGTACTTC. This sequence encodes CASSAGTVTTYEQYF.

In this sample, this clone turned up a few times. This chain uses TRBV5-6 with TRBJ2-1; tentatively, D is TRBD1 (6 bases). CDR1 is SGHDT and CDR2 is YYEEEE in the germline V gene. Trimming took off 3 bases at V and 10 bases at J, with 14 bases between the two ends. This CDR3 spans 13 amino acids. The CDR3 spells CASSSRTVGEQFF. For the CDR3, the DNA is TGTGCCAGCAGCTCCCGGACAGTTGGGGAGCAGTTCTTC.

This clone occurred a few times. The V gene is TRBV7-6, the J gene TRBJ1-3, with D unclear. From germline, CDR1 is SGHVS and CDR2 FNYEAQ. V lost 1 base and J 4 bases, leaving 11 bases between the germline ends. The CDR3 extends over 15 amino acids. DNA for the CDR3: TGTGCCAGCAGCTTAGTCTCATCGGGAGGAAACACCATATATTTT. It yields the protein CASSLVSSGGNTIYF.

The chain carries TRBV11-2 and TRBJ2-3, with 11 bases identical to TRBD1. This CDR3 is 16 amino acids long. Germline CDR1 is SGHAT and CDR2 is FQNNGV. J was trimmed by 3 bases and V by 1 base; bases with no gene match: 3. As DNA, the CDR3 is TGTGCCAGCAGCTTAGGGGACAGGGGGGCTACAGATACGCAGTATTTT. Translation gives CASSLGDRGATDTQYF.

The J gene is TRBJ1-6, the V gene TRBV5-5, with TRBD1 matching over 10 bases. Germline V gene data show CDR1 as SGHKS and CDR2 as YYEKEE (reference sequence). This CDR3 is built from 15 residues. Trimming cost V 2 bases and J 12 bases; bases outside gene matches: 8. The CDR3 nucleotides are TGTGCCAGCAGCTTAGAGACAGGGGGCAGCTTACCCCTCCACTTT. This gives the protein CASSLETGGSLPLHF.

V gene TRBV28 combines with J gene TRBJ2-7, with 7 bases aligning to TRBD1. The CDR3 runs 17 residues. Trimming at V came to 6 bases and at J to 4 bases, leaving 18 bases not matched to a gene. The germline V gene has CDR1 MDHEN and CDR2 SYDVKM. The DNA of the CDR3 is TGTGCCAGCAGGGAGTCTCGACCCGGGACAGTAACTTACGAGCAGTACTTC. It translates to CASRESRPGTVTYEQYF.

This clone has more than one count but fewer than ten. CDR3 nucleotides: TGTGCCACCAGCGATTCACGGACAGGGGGCGGAGGGTCTGAAGCTTTCTTT. Translating it yields CATSDSRTGGGGSEAFF. The chain recombines TRBV15 with TRBJ1-1; 11 bases line up with TRBD1. Germline V lookup: CDR1 LNHNV, CDR2 YYDKDF (reference sequence). The ends lost 5 bases at V and 6 bases at J; junction bases unmatched: 14. The CDR3 consists of 17 residues.

V gene TRBV29-1 combines with J gene TRBJ2-3, with TRBD2 as a possible D gene (6 bases). This CDR3 comprises 13 residues. Trimming removed 5 bases at V and 2 bases at J, with 11 bases between. The germline CDR1 and CDR2 sequences are SQVTM and ANQGSEA. The DNA for the CDR3 is TGCAGCGTTCTGGCGGGAATCACAGATACGCAGTATTTT. Its protein is CSVLAGITDTQYF.

The chain couples TRBV2 to TRBJ1-1; TRBD1 matches 7 bases. The V gene end was trimmed by 6 bases and the J gene end by 5 bases; junction bases not matched to a gene: 9. This CDR3 is 14 amino acids long. CDR1 SNHLY and CDR2 FYNNEI come from the germline V gene. CDR3 sequence reads: CASSQRQGTTEAFF. CDR3 nucleotide sequence: TGTGCCAGCAGCCAGAGACAGGGTACGACTGAAGCTTTCTTT.

The chain joins TRBV6-2 or TRBV6-3 to TRBJ2-3; D is uncertain. The CDR3 extends over 13 amino acids. V lost 6 bases and J lost 6, with 13 bases in between. Germline values: CDR1 MNHEY, CDR2 SVGEGT. This CDR3 is CASSRVLVDTQYF. In DNA, the CDR3 is TGTGCCAGCAGCCGGGTTCTAGTGGATACGCAGTATTTT.

The chain couples TRBV7-6 to TRBJ2-7, with D maybe TRBD2 (5 bases). The CDR3 is 16 residues long. V lost 0 bases and J lost 6, with 18 bases in between. Per germline, CDR1 SGHVS and CDR2 FNYEAQ. The CDR3 sequence: CASSLADTAPEGEQYF. In nucleotides, the CDR3 is TGTGCCAGCAGCTTAGCCGACACCGCTCCCGAGGGCGAGCAGTACTTC. The full variable domain, completed using reference TRBV7-6 and TRBJ2-7, is GAGVSQSPRYKVTKRGQDVALRCDPISGHVSLYWYRQALGQGPEFLTYFNYEAQQDKSGLPNDRFSAERPEGSISTLTIQRTEQRDSAMYRCASSLADTAPEGEQYFGPGTRLTVT.

V and J are TRBV5-1 and TRBJ2-3; 7 bases map to TRBD2. V trimming: 3 bases; J trimming: 6 bases; junction bases outside the gene matches: 7. Germline V CDR1 and CDR2: SGHRS, YFSETQ. The CDR3 loop spans 14 amino acids. CDR3 protein: CASSSPGGVDTQYF. The CDR3 nucleotides are TGCGCCAGCAGCTCCCCGGGGGGTGTGGATACGCAGTATTTT. Full variable domain (missing parts from reference TRBV5-1 and TRBJ2-3): KAGVTQTPRYLIKTRGQQVTLSCSPISGHRSVSWYQQTPGQGLQFLFEYFSETQRNKGNFPGRFSGRQFSNSRSEMNVSTLELGDSALYLCASSSPGGVDTQYFGPGTRLTVL.

V usage is TRBV19 and J usage is TRBJ2-1, with TRBD2 matching over 11 bases. The CDR3 is made up of 16 amino acids. The germline V gene has CDR1 LNHDA and CDR2 SQIVND (reference sequence). The V and J ends lost 6 bases and 6 bases, in that order; junction bases with no gene match: 10. As DNA, the CDR3 is TGTGCCAGTAGCAAAATCGGGACTAGCGGTATCAATGAGCAGTTCTTC. It codes for CASSKIGTSGINEQFF. The variable domain in full, completed from reference TRBV19 and TRBJ2-1, reads DGGITQSPKYLFRKEGQNVTLSCEQNLNHDAMYWYRQDPGQGLRLIYYSQIVNDFQKGDIAEGYSVSREKKESFPLTVTSAQKNPTAFYLCASSKIGTSGINEQFFGPGTRLTVL.

V gene TRBV19 combines with J gene TRBJ2-5, with unresolved D. Trimming removed 4 bases at V and 4 bases at J, with 10 bases between. Per germline, CDR1 LNHDA and CDR2 SQIVND (reference sequence). The CDR3 runs 13 residues. The CDR3 here is CASSTSGSETQYF. The CDR3 DNA is TGTGCCAGTAGTACTTCCGGGTCAGAGACCCAGTACTTC.

V usage is TRBV6-6 and J usage is TRBJ1-6; D is unresolved. Germline V CDR1 and CDR2: MNHNY, SVGAGI (reference sequence). The CDR3 runs 16 residues. The V and J ends lost 7 bases and 6 bases respectively, with 19 bases between them. CDR3: CASTPRHPEANSPLHF. The CDR3 DNA reads as TGTGCCAGCACCCCCAGGCACCCGGAAGCTAATTCACCCCTCCACTTT.

V usage is TRBV11-2 and J usage is TRBJ1-1; TRBD1 aligns across 7 bases. Germline V gene lookup returns CDR1 SGHAT and CDR2 FQNNGV. The V segment lost 5 bases and the J segment 11 bases; nucleotides outside the gene matches: 14. This CDR3 has 14 residues. In nucleotides, the CDR3 is TGTGCCAGCAGCCCCCTTGGAGGGACAGAGAGGGCTTTCTTT. This gives the protein CASSPLGGTERAFF.

The chain has TRBV27 and TRBJ2-7; 7 bases agree with TRBD1. J lost 4 bases, V lost 6 bases, and 6 bases had no gene match. The germline CDR1 and CDR2 sequences are MNHEY and SMNVEV (reference sequence). CDR3 length: 13 amino acids. Written as DNA, the CDR3 is TGTGCCAGCAGACGGGACAGCTTTTACGAGCAGTACTTC. This gives the protein CASRRDSFYEQYF.

The V and J genes are TRBV4-2 and TRBJ2-3, with D possibly matching TRBD2 (6 bases). Germline-derived CDR1 and CDR2 are LGHNA and YNFKEQ. This CDR3 contains 14 residues. V was shortened by 4 bases and J by 3 bases, with 11 bases between the two germline ends. This CDR3 is CASSPGGETDTQYF. Written as DNA, the CDR3 is TGTGCCAGCAGCCCGGGCGGGGAAACAGATACGCAGTATTTT.

This rearrangement joins TRBV5-4 to TRBJ2-1; D unclear. V lost 1 base and J lost 0, with 17 bases in between. This CDR3 has 18 residues. Germline V gene lookup returns CDR1 SGHNT and CDR2 YYREEE (reference sequence). In DNA form, the CDR3 reads TGTGCCAGCAGCTTGAAGCGCGAAAGAAGTTCCTCCTACAATGAGCAGTTCTTC. This encodes CASSLKRERSSSYNEQFF.

This chain links TRBV28 with TRBJ1-1; D gene unclear. The V and J ends lost 3 bases and 2 bases respectively, with 7 bases between them. CDR3 length equals 13 residues. Germline lookup yields CDR1 MDHEN and CDR2 SYDVKM. The CDR3 DNA sequence: TGTGCCAGCAGTTTTTACAAAAACACTGAAGCTTTCTTT. It yields the protein CASSFYKNTEAFF.

This chain uses TRBV7-2 with TRBJ2-5, with TRBD2 matching 11 bases. The germline CDR1 and CDR2 sequences are SGHTA and FQGNSA. The CDR3 length is 16 residues. With V trimmed by 1 base and J by 5 bases, 6 bases remained unmatched. This CDR3 is CASSLVASGGLETQYF. CDR3 DNA sequence: TGTGCCAGCAGCTTAGTGGCTAGCGGGGGGTTGGAGACCCAGTACTTC. The variable domain in full, completed from reference TRBV7-2 and TRBJ2-5, reads GAGVSQSPSNKVTEKGKDVELRCDPISGHTALYWYRQSLGQGLEFLIYFQGNSAPDKSGLPSDRFSAERTGGSVSTLTIQRTQQEDSAVYLCASSLVASGGLETQYFGPGTRLLVL.

This clone appeared once. The chain combines TRBV18 with TRBJ2-7, with 13 nucleotides matching TRBD2. After removal of 0 bases from V and 5 bases from J, the junction contained 1 base not matched to a gene. Germline values: CDR1 KGHSH, CDR2 LQKENI. The CDR3 length is 15 residues. In DNA, the CDR3 is TGTGCCAGCTCACCACCGACTAGCGGGAGGAACGAGCAGTACTTC. The encoded protein is CASSPPTSGRNEQYF.

CDR3 region: CASSSAGTRYYEQYF. The CDR3 DNA follows: TGTGCCAGCAGTTCCGCCGGGACTAGGTACTACGAGCAGTACTTC. J is TRBJ2-7 and V is TRBV5-6; TRBD2 aligns across 8 bases. The CDR3 is made up of 15 amino acids. V trimming: 5 bases; J trimming: 3 bases; junction bases outside the gene matches: 10. CDR1 SGHDT and CDR2 YYEEEE come from the germline V gene.

This chain joins TRBV6-2 or TRBV6-3 and TRBJ2-4, with 7 nucleotides matching TRBD1. Germline CDR1 MNHEY, CDR2 SVGEGT. This CDR3 contains 17 residues. The V segment lost 0 bases and the J segment 4 bases; nucleotides outside the gene matches: 9. Here the CDR3 DNA reads TGTGCCAGCAGTTACTCGACAGGGCAGACGACAAAAAACATTCAGTACTTC. As protein: CASSYSTGQTTKNIQYF.

This sequence joins TRBV7-8 and TRBJ2-2; 7 nucleotides match TRBD1. The CDR3 is 15 amino acids. Germline assignment: CDR1 SGHVS and CDR2 FQNEAQ. With V trimmed by 5 bases and J by 1 base, 4 bases remained unmatched. The CDR3 here is CASSTGTVNTGELFF. DNA of the CDR3: TGTGCCAGCAGCACAGGGACAGTGAACACCGGGGAGCTGTTTTTT.